This T cell receptor (beta chain) originates from a study of PD-1 blockade in classical Hodgkin lymphoma. V lost 6 bases and J lost 2, with 6 bases in between. Germline V gene lookup returns CDR1 MNHEY and CDR2 SMNVEV (reference sequence). The CDR3 loop spans 12 amino acids. Time point specified: newly diagnosed, previously untreated cHL patient sample. From thawed PBMCs, magnetic negative selection was used to isolate the CD8+ T cells. Notes on the study in general: Prior therapy or disease activity may underlie the repertoire differences, whose causes remain undefined.

Method: immunoSEQ multiplex PCR; TCRdb's copy keeps in-frame clones and lacks some. The repertoire consists of a few thousand clones, with 81% occurring once and the leading ten covering roughly an eighth. In the case of this clone: Antigen: not known.

Sequencing was performed on CD8+ T cells from blood. This rearrangement joins TRBV27 to TRBJ2-3; no clear D gene. The TCR was taken from a human donor with classical Hodgkin lymphoma. The CDR3 is CASRSVTDTQYF. DNA for the CDR3: TGTGCCAGCAGATCCGTCACAGATACGCAGTATTTT.